A selection of T cell receptor beta chains follows, all from one sample in a study of blood T cell repertoires in COVID-19. The repertoire was sequenced with immunoSEQ multiplex PCR; TCRdb's copy has only in-frame clones and lacks some. The table records around 190,000 clones, 81% of them present only once. The sample comprised PBMCs or T cells enriched from blood (not recorded which). All receptors come from a man in his forties or fifties who had recovered from COVID-19. Both conserved end residues are part of each CDR3. The D gene is left open where the match is weak. Part of the rows lack a size; the others show once, few, many or a class for expanded clones.

>TRBV28|TRBJ2-7|-|TRBD2
CASSIRTGGISYEQYF
TGTGCCAGCAGTATCAGGACGGGGGGGATTTCCTACGAGCAGTACTTC
>TRBV7-8|TRBJ1-6|-|-
CASRSYTGIHSPLHF
TGTGCCAGCAGGTCCTATACAGGGATTCATTCACCCCTCCACTTT
>TRBV6-2/TRBV6-3|TRBJ2-5|few|TRBD2
CASSPGTSVETQYF
TGTGCCAGCAGTCCCGGGACTAGCGTGGAGACCCAGTACTTC
>TRBV14|TRBJ1-1|-|-
CASSQSMTGTEAFF
TGTGCCAGCAGCCAGAGCATGACGGGAACTGAAGCTTTCTTT
>TRBV29-1|TRBJ1-1|-|TRBD1
CSANRGTEAFF
TGCAGCGCGAACAGGGGCACTGAAGCTTTCTTT
>TRBV5-6|TRBJ2-1|many|-
CASSLRGAYNEQFF
TGTGCCAGCAGCTTACGGGGAGCTTACAATGAGCAGTTCTTC
>TRBV5-6|TRBJ1-6|-|TRBD1
CASSLVGTGPLHF
TGTGCCAGCAGCTTGGTGGGGACAGGGCCCCTCCACTTT
>TRBV5-1|TRBJ2-2|once|TRBD1
CASRSGTGITGELFF
TGCGCCAGCAGGTCCGGGACAGGGATCACCGGGGAGCTGTTTTTT
>TRBV29-1|TRBJ2-2|-|-
CSVLTGELFF
TGCAGCGTCCTTACCGGGGAGCTGTTTTTT
>TRBV9|TRBJ2-2|-|-
CASSVGGGNTGELFF
TGTGCCAGCAGCGTAGGAGGCGGGAACACCGGGGAGCTGTTTTTT
>TRBV2|TRBJ2-6|-|TRBD2
CASRPPGGETSGANVLTF
TGTGCCAGCAGGCCCCCGGGGGGGGAGACTTCTGGGGCCAACGTCCTGACTTTC
>TRBV5-8|TRBJ1-5|-|-
CASSSGQYSNQPQHF
TGTGCCAGCAGCTCGGGACAATATAGCAATCAGCCCCAGCATTTT
>TRBV5-1|TRBJ1-2|-|-
CASSLAGRGWAINYGYTF
TGCGCCAGCAGCTTGGCCGGGAGGGGATGGGCTATTAACTATGGCTACACCTTC
>TRBV24-1|TRBJ1-2|-|-
CATSGAGDNYGYTF
TGTGCCACCAGTGGCGCAGGGGATAACTATGGCTACACCTTC
>TRBV6-5|TRBJ2-7|-|TRBD1
CASSYLGTVSYEQYF
TGTGCCAGCAGTTACCTCGGGACAGTTTCCTACGAGCAGTACTTC
>TRBV27|TRBJ1-6|-|-
CASSFLNSPLHF
TGTGCCAGCAGTTTTCTCAATTCACCCCTCCACTTT
>TRBV30|TRBJ1-3|-|-
CAWSVTENTIYF
TGTGCCTGGAGTGTAACAGAGAACACCATATATTTT
>TRBV5-1|TRBJ1-4|-|-
CASSPRDFATNEKLFF
TGCGCCAGCAGCCCAAGGGACTTCGCAACTAATGAAAAACTGTTTTTT
>TRBV15|TRBJ1-2|-|-
CATSRERVGSGGYTF
TGTGCCACCAGCAGAGAAAGGGTTGGATCGGGAGGCTACACCTTC
>TRBV19|TRBJ1-5|-|TRBD1
CASSTRDRGYNQPQHF
TGTGCCAGTAGTACCCGGGACAGGGGATACAATCAGCCCCAGCATTTT
>TRBV3-1/TRBV3-2|TRBJ1-6|-|TRBD1
CASSQRGTAYNSPLHF
TGTGCCAGCAGCCAGCGCGGGACAGCCTATAATTCACCCCTCCACTTT
>TRBV5-1|TRBJ2-5|-|-
CASSSGLTQETQYF
TGCGCCAGCAGCTCGGGACTTACCCAAGAGACCCAGTACTTC
>TRBV5-6|TRBJ2-1|-|TRBD2
CASSLGLAGGEQFF
TGTGCCAGCAGCTTGGGACTAGCGGGAGGTGAGCAGTTCTTC
>TRBV4-1|TRBJ2-4|-|-
CASSQEWSLPAKNIQYF
TGCGCCAGCAGCCAAGAGTGGTCACTACCAGCCAAAAACATTCAGTACTTC
>TRBV11-2|TRBJ2-2|-|TRBD1
CASSLGQQTGELFF
TGTGCCAGCAGCTTGGGACAGCAAACCGGGGAGCTGTTTTTT
>TRBV4-2|TRBJ2-1|-|-
CATGTSQDEQFF
TGTGCCACCGGGACTTCCCAGGATGAGCAGTTCTTC
>TRBV5-1|TRBJ2-7|-|TRBD1
CASSRDRGYEQYF
TGCGCCAGCAGCCGGGACAGGGGGTACGAGCAGTACTTC
>TRBV7-9|TRBJ1-2|-|TRBD1
CASSYPGTGTSYTF
TGTGCCAGCAGCTACCCCGGGACAGGGACATCCTACACCTTC
>TRBV7-9|TRBJ2-3|-|TRBD2
CASEPSGSGDTQYF
TGTGCCAGCGAGCCTAGCGGGAGTGGGGATACGCAGTATTTT
>TRBV5-6|TRBJ2-2|-|-
CASRRGLGELFF
TGTGCCAGCCGTAGGGGCCTCGGGGAGCTGTTTTTT
>TRBV2|TRBJ2-7|-|-
CASMVHSEQYF
TGTGCCAGCATGGTTCATAGCGAGCAGTACTTC
>TRBV5-4|TRBJ2-2|once|-
CASSTTVPSNTGELFF
TGTGCCAGCAGCACGACAGTACCGTCGAACACCGGGGAGCTGTTTTTT
>TRBV5-1|TRBJ1-3|few|-
CASSPQVNSGNTIYF
TGCGCCAGCAGTCCACAGGTTAACTCTGGAAACACCATATATTTT
>TRBV18|TRBJ2-3|-|-
CASSPIALTDTQYF
TGTGCCAGCTCACCAATAGCCCTCACAGATACGCAGTATTTT
>TRBV5-8|TRBJ1-3|-|-
CASASGFYSGNTIYF
TGTGCCAGCGCCTCAGGGTTCTACTCTGGAAACACCATATATTTT
>TRBV11-2|TRBJ2-4|-|-
CASSLDQQGKNIQYF
TGTGCCAGCAGCTTAGATCAGCAGGGCAAAAACATTCAGTACTTC
>TRBV4-2|TRBJ1-4|few|-
CASSQDGRGVSDEKLFF
TGTGCCAGCAGCCAGGACGGTCGGGGGGTATCTGATGAAAAACTGTTTTTT
>TRBV10-1|TRBJ1-1|-|TRBD1
CASSGGQGYLDTEAFF
TGCGCCAGCAGTGGGGGACAGGGGTATTTAGACACTGAAGCTTTCTTT
>TRBV6-1|TRBJ1-1|-|-
CASSEAAGVTEAFF
TGTGCCAGCAGTGAAGCGGCAGGGGTCACTGAAGCTTTCTTT
>TRBV24-1|TRBJ2-5|-|TRBD1
CATSEPVAGGVETQYF
TGTGCCACCAGTGAGCCAGTCGCAGGGGGCGTGGAGACCCAGTACTTC